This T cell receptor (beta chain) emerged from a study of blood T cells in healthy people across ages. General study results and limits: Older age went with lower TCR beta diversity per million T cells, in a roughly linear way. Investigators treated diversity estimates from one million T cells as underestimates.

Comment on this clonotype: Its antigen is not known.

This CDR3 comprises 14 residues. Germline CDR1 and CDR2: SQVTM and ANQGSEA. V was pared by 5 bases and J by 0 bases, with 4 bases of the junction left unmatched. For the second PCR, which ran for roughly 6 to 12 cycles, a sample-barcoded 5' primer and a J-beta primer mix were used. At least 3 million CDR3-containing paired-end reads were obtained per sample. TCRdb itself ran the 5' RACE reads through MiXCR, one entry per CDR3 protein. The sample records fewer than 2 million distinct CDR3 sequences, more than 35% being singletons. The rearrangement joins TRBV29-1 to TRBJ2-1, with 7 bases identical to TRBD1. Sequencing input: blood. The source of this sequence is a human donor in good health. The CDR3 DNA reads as TGCAGCGTTTCGACAGGGAGCTCCTACAATGAGCAGTTCTTC. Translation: CSVSTGSSYNEQFF.